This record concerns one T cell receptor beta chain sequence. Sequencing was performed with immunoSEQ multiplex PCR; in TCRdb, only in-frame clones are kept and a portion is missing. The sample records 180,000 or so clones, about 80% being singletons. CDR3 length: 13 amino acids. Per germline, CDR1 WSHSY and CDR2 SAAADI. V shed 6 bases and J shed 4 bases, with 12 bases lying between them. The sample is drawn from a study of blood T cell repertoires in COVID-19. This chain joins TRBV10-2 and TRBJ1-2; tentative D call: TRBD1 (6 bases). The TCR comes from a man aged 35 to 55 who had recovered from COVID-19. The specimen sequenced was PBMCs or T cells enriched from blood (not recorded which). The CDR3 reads CASSQQGSYGYTF. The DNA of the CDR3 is TGCGCCAGCAGCCAACAGGGATCCTATGGCTACACCTTC.